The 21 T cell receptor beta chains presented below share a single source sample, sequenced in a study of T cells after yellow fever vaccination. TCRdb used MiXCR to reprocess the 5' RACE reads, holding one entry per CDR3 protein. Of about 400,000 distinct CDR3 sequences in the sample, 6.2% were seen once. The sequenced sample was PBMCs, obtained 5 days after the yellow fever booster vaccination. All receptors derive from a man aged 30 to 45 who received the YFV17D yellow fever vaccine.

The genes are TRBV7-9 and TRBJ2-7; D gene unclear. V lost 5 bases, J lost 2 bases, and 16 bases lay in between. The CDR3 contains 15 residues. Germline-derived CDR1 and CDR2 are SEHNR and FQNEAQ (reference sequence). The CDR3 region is CASSLLVRSTYEQYF. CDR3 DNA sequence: TGTGCCAGCAGCCTCCTGGTGAGATCTACCTACGAGCAGTACTTC.

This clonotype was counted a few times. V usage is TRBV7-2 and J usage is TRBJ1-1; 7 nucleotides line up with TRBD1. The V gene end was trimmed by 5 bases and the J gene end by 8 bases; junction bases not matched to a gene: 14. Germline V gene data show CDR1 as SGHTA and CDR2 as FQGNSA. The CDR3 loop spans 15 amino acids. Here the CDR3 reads CASSRPDRAHLEAFF. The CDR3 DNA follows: TGTGCCAGCAGCCGACCCGACAGGGCCCATTTAGAAGCTTTCTTT.

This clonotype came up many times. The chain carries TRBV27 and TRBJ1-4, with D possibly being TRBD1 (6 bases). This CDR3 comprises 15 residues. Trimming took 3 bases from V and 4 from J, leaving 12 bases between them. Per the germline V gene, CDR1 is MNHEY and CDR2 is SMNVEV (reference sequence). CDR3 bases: TGTGCCAGCAGTTTGGGGGCGGCAGTTAATGAAAAACTGTTTTTT. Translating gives CASSLGAAVNEKLFF.

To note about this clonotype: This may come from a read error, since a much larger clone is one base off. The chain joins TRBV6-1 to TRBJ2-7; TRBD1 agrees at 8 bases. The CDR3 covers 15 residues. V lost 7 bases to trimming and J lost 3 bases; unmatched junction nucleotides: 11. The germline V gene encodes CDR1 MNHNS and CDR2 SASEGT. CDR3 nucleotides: TGTGCCAGCATTGCCCAGGGGGCGGGATACTACGAGCAGTACTTC. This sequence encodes CASIAQGAGYYEQYF.

As DNA, the CDR3 is TGTGCCAGCAGTTTACTAGCCCGTCCCAGCACAGATACGCAGTATTTT. It specifies CASSLLARPSTDTQYF. V gene TRBV28 combines with J gene TRBJ2-3, with a possible D match to TRBD2 (5 bases). The CDR3 is made up of 16 amino acids. V lost 2 bases and J 0 bases, leaving 12 bases between the germline ends. Germline V gene lookup returns CDR1 MDHEN and CDR2 SYDVKM.

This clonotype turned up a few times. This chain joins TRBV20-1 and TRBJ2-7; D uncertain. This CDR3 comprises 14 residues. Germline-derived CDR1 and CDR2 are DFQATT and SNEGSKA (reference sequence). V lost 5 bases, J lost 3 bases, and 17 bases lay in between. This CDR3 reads CSAQPGHIFYEQYF. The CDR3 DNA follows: TGCAGTGCTCAACCGGGCCATATATTCTACGAGCAGTACTTC.

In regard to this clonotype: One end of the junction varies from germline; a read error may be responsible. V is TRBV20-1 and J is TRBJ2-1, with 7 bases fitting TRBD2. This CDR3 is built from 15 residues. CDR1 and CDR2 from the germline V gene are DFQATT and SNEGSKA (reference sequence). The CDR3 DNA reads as TGCATTGCTAGAGGCGGGAGCCCGCCCTACAATGAGCAGTTCTTC. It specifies CIARGGSPPYNEQFF.

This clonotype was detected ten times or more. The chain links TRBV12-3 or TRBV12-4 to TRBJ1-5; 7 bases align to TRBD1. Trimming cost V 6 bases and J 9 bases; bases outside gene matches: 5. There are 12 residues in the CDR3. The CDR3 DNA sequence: TGTGCCAGCAGGTGGAACAGGGGGCCCCAGCATTTT. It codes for CASRWNRGPQHF.

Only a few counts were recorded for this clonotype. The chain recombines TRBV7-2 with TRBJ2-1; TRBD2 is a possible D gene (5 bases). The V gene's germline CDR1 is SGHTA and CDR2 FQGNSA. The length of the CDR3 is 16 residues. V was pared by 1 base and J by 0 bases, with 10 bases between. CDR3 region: CASSLVVGVSYNEQFF. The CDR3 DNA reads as TGTGCCAGCAGCTTAGTGGTGGGAGTCTCCTACAATGAGCAGTTCTTC.

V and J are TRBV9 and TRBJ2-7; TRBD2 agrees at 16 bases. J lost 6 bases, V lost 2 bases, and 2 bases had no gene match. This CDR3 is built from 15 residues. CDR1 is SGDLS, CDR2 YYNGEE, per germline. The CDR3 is CASSVGLAGGPEQYF. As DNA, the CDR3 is TGTGCCAGCAGCGTGGGACTAGCGGGAGGGCCCGAGCAGTACTTC. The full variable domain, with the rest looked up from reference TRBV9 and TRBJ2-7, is DSGVTQTPKHLITATGQRVTLRCSPRSGDLSVYWYQQSLDQGLQFLIQYYNGEERAKGNILERFSAQQFPDLHSELNLSSLELGDSALYFCASSVGLAGGPEQYFGPGTRLTVT.

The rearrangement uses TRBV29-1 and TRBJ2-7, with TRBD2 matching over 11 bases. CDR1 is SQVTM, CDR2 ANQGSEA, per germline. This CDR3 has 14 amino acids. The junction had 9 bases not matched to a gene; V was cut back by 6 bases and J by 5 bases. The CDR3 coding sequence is TGCAGCGTAGGCATAGCGGGAGGGCCCAACGAGCAGTACTTC. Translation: CSVGIAGGPNEQYF.

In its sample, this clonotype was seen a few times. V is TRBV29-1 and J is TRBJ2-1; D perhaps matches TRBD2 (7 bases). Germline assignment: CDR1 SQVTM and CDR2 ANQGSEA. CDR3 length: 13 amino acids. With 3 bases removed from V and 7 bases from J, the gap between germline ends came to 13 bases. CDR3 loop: CSVEGHGGNEQFF. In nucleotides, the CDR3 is TGCAGCGTTGAGGGACACGGGGGGAATGAGCAGTTCTTC.

The chain's CDR3 is CASSLGSSTNEKLFF. For the CDR3, the DNA is TGTGCCAGCAGCTTAGGAAGCAGTACTAATGAAAAACTGTTTTTT. This chain uses TRBV7-8 with TRBJ1-4; D gene ambiguous. CDR3 length: 15 amino acids. Germline-derived CDR1 and CDR2 are SGHVS and FQNEAQ. Trimming left V 1 base short and J 2 bases short, with 8 bases between. The complete variable domain, with remaining parts taken from reference TRBV7-8 and TRBJ1-4, reads GAGVSQSPRYKVAKRGQDVALRCDPISGHVSLFWYQQALGQGPEFLTYFQNEAQLDKSGLPSDRFFAERPEGSVSTLKIQRTQQEDSAVYLCASSLGSSTNEKLFFGSGTQLSVL.

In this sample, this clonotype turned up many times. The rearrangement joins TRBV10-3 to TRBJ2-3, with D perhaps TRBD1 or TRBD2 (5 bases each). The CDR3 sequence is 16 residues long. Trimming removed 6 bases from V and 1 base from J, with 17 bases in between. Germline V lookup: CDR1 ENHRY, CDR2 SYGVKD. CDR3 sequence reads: CAISDGARTRTDTQYF. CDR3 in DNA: TGTGCCATCAGCGACGGGGCCCGGACCCGCACAGATACGCAGTATTTT.

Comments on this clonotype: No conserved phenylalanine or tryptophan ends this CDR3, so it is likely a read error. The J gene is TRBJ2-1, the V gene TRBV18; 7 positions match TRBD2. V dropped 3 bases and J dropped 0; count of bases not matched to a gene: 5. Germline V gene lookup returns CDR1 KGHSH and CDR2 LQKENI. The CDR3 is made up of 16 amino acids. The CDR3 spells CASSPLAGDSYNEQFI. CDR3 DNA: TGTGCCAGCTCACCCCTCGCGGGAGACTCCTACAATGAGCAGTTCATC.

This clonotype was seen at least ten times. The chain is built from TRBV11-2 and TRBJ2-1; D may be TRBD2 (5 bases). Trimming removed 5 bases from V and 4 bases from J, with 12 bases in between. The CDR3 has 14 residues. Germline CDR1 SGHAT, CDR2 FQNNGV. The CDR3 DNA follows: TGTGCCAGCAGCCGAATTCCGGGATACAATGAGCAGTTCTTC. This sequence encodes CASSRIPGYNEQFF.

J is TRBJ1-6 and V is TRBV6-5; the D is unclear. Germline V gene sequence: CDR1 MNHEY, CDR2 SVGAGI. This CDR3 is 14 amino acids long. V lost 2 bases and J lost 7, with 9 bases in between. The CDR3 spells CASSYAVGNSPLHF. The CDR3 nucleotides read TGTGCCAGCAGTTACGCGGTTGGGAATTCACCCCTCCACTTT.

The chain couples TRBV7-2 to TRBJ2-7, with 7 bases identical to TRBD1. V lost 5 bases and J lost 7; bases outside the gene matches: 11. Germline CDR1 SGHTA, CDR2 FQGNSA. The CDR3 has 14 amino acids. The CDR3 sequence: CASSRQGQYREQYF. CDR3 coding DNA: TGTGCCAGCAGCCGCCAGGGACAGTACCGGGAGCAGTACTTC. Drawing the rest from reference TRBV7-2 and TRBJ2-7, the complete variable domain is GAGVSQSPSNKVTEKGKDVELRCDPISGHTALYWYRQSLGQGLEFLIYFQGNSAPDKSGLPSDRFSAERTGGSVSTLTIQRTQQEDSAVYLCASSRQGQYREQYFGPGTRLTVT.

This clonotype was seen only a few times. CDR3 coding DNA: TGTGCCAGCAGTTTTAGCGGGAGGTACGAGCAGTACTTC. The encoded protein is CASSFSGRYEQYF. The chain joins TRBV12-3 or TRBV12-4 to TRBJ2-7; 10 bases agree with TRBD2. Trimming cost V 3 bases and J 4 bases; bases outside gene matches: 0. This CDR3 region has 13 residues.

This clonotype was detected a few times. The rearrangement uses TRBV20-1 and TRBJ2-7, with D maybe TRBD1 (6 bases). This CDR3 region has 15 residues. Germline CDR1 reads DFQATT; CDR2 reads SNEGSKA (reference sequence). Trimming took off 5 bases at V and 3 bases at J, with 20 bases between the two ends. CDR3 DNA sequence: TGCAGTGCTGAACAGGTGGGACAAGAGGGCTACGAGCAGTACTTC. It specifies CSAEQVGQEGYEQYF.

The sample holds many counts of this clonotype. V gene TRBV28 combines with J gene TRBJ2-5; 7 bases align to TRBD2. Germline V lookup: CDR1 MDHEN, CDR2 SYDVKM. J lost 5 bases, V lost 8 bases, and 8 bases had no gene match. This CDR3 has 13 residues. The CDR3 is CASLRGVGETQYF. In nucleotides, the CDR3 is TGTGCCAGCCTTCGGGGGGTAGGGGAGACCCAGTACTTC.